Sequencing of this T cell receptor (beta chain) was carried out in a study of blood T cell repertoires in COVID-19. Study background: Donors in the United States, Italy and Spain gave samples during acute or convalescent COVID-19. The cDNA or gDNA used as material had been derived from T cells, B-cell-depleted T cells, or PBMCs.

The CDR3 is 14 residues long. The V segment lost 4 bases and the J segment 4 bases; nucleotides outside the gene matches: 4. The V gene's germline CDR1 is SGHRS and CDR2 YFSETQ. As originally analysed: The authors estimated nucleated cell counts from reference gene primer amplification. The assay was immunoSEQ multiplex PCR, and TCRdb's table has in-frame clones only and misses some. V and J calls and clone size are given by that table; D and trimming were obtained from the DNA. The sample has about 27,000 clones; about 80% are singletons. Sequenced material: peripheral blood. The rearrangement links TRBV5-1 to TRBJ1-4; 7 bases fit TRBD1. This TCR derives from a man in his 70s with acute or convalescent COVID-19. The CDR3 bases are TGCGCCAGCAGCCTGGGACAGTTTAATGAAAAACTGTTTTTT. Protein product: CASSLGQFNEKLFF.